Below are 27 T cell receptor beta chains sequenced from a single sample in a study of blood T cell repertoires in COVID-19. This table comes from immunoSEQ multiplex PCR, and its TCRdb copy is limited to in-frame clones, with some not included. The sample lists about 76,000 clones; around nine tenths were seen once. Sequencing was done on a sample of peripheral blood. These receptor sequences come from a human donor in a cohort sampled during active COVID-19.

This rearrangement joins TRBV6-4 to TRBJ2-6; tentatively, D is TRBD1 (6 bases). The CDR3 spans 16 residues. Looked up from germline, CDR1 is MRHNA and CDR2 is SNTAGT. V dropped 0 bases and J dropped 0 bases, with 6 bases sitting between them. CDR3 nucleotides: TGTGCCAGCAGTGACTCAGGGGGCTCTGGGGCCAACGTCCTGACTTTC. Its protein product is CASSDSGGSGANVLTF.

This chain joins TRBV6-5 and TRBJ1-2; perhaps TRBD1 as D (5 bases). Germline CDR1 is MNHEY and CDR2 is SVGAGI. The V end lost 0 bases, the J end lost 4 bases, and 12 bases lay between the germline ends. The CDR3 loop spans 15 amino acids. This chain's CDR3 is CASSYSEGLGYGYTF. The CDR3, as DNA: TGTGCCAGCAGTTACTCGGAGGGGCTGGGCTATGGCTACACCTTC.

This clone has just one count. CDR3 protein: CASSARGVASGRFEQFF. CDR3 coding DNA: TGTGCCAGCAGCGCGAGGGGGGTGGCTAGCGGGAGGTTTGAGCAGTTCTTC. This chain links TRBV9 with TRBJ2-1; 11 bases map to TRBD2. The CDR3 sequence is 17 residues long. Per germline, CDR1 SGDLS and CDR2 YYNGEE. Trimming removed 3 bases from V and 9 bases from J; junction bases left unmatched: 14.

This chain links TRBV4-1 with TRBJ2-4; tentatively, D is TRBD2 (5 bases). The V gene lost 4 bases and the J gene lost 4 bases, with 20 bases spanning the gap. The germline CDR1 and CDR2 sequences are MGHRA and YSYEKL. This CDR3 spans 17 amino acids. CDR3 bases: TGCGCCAGCAGCCTCAGACCAACTGAGGGCACAAAAAACATTCAGTACTTC. It translates to CASSLRPTEGTKNIQYF.

J is TRBJ1-1 and V is TRBV28; D not resolved. Trimming took 5 bases from V and 1 from J, leaving 11 bases between them. In germline, CDR1 is MDHEN, CDR2 SYDVKM. This CDR3 is built from 14 residues. CDR3 DNA sequence: TGTGCCAGCAGTCGACTGAGCCAGAACACTGAAGCTTTCTTT. Encoded protein: CASSRLSQNTEAFF.

The rearrangement uses TRBV2 and TRBJ1-6; D is possibly TRBD1 (5 bases). Germline V gene data show CDR1 as SNHLY and CDR2 as FYNNEI. V shed 6 bases and J shed 10 bases, with 16 bases lying between them. The CDR3 spans 14 residues. CDR3 sequence: CASRANRLISPLHF. The CDR3 nucleotides are TGTGCCAGCAGGGCCAACAGGCTAATCTCACCCCTCCACTTT. Full variable domain (remainder filled in from reference TRBV2 and TRBJ1-6): EPEVTQTPSHQVTQMGQEVILRCVPISNHLYFYWYRQILGQKVEFLVSFYNNEISEKSEIFDDQFSVERPDGSNFTLKIRSTKLEDSAMYFCASRANRLISPLHFGNGTRLTVT.

This chain uses TRBV28 with TRBJ2-1, with 7 bases identical to TRBD2. Germline V gene data show CDR1 as MDHEN and CDR2 as SYDVKM. V gave up 3 bases and J gave up 7 bases; unmatched junction bases: 9. The CDR3 contains 15 residues. The CDR3 is CASSLAVAGGNEQFF. The CDR3 nucleotides read TGTGCCAGCAGTTTGGCGGTAGCGGGTGGGAATGAGCAGTTCTTC.

The V and J genes are TRBV29-1 and TRBJ2-7; 10 positions agree with TRBD2. J was trimmed by 5 bases and V by 4 bases; bases with no gene match: 5. From germline, CDR1 is SQVTM and CDR2 ANQGSEA. CDR3 length: 13 residues. CDR3 bases: TGCAGCGTTGCCCAGCGGGAGGGAAACGAGCAGTACTTC. As protein: CSVAQREGNEQYF.

The genes are TRBV19 and TRBJ1-5; D might be TRBD1 (5 bases). V was shortened by 5 bases and J by 4 bases, with 15 bases between the two germline ends. This CDR3 region has 15 residues. CDR1 LNHDA and CDR2 SQIVND come from the germline V gene (reference sequence). In DNA, the CDR3 is TGTGCCAGTAGTGGGCGGGACGGCCCAAATCAGCCCCAGCATTTT. Protein: CASSGRDGPNQPQHF.

This clone is a singleton in its sample. This sample includes further DNA sequences coding for the same CDR3. The chain has TRBV4-3 and TRBJ2-5; D possibly corresponds to TRBD2 (6 bases). The CDR3 is 14 amino acids. Germline CDR1 LGHNA, CDR2 YSLEER. Trimming left V 1 base short and J 4 bases short, with 10 bases between. CDR3: CASSQGLGGETQYF. The CDR3 bases are TGCGCCAGCAGCCAAGGGCTGGGAGGAGAGACCCAGTACTTC.

The chain joins TRBV5-6 to TRBJ1-5; 7 bases map to TRBD1. Germline CDR1 and CDR2: SGHDT and YYEEEE. J was trimmed by 6 bases and V by 4 bases; bases with no gene match: 10. The length of the CDR3 is 15 residues. CDR3 region: CASSLGQGVGQPQHF. The CDR3 region has the DNA TGTGCCAGCAGCCTGGGGCAGGGGGTCGGTCAGCCCCAGCATTTT. Combining the CDR3 with reference TRBV5-6 and TRBJ1-5 gives the whole variable domain DAGVTQSPTHLIKTRGQQVTLRCSPKSGHDTVSWYQQALGQGPQFIFQYYEEEERQRGNFPDRFSGHQFPNYSSELNVNALLLGDSALYLCASSLGQGVGQPQHFGDGTRLSIL.

The chain links TRBV11-2 to TRBJ2-7; D gene unclear. Trimming took 3 bases from V and 3 from J, leaving 9 bases between them. CDR3 length: 13 residues. Germline values: CDR1 SGHAT, CDR2 FQNNGV. The CDR3 sequence is CASSLERLYEQYF. CDR3 in DNA: TGTGCCAGCAGCTTGGAGCGTCTCTACGAGCAGTACTTC.

CDR3 nucleotide sequence: TGTGCCAGCAGCCTGCCAGGCGAGCAGTTCTTC. This gives the protein CASSLPGEQFF. The chain links TRBV3-1 (or the pseudogene TRBV3-2) to TRBJ2-1; D gene unclear. This CDR3 is 11 amino acids long. V dropped 4 bases and J dropped 10 bases, with 8 bases sitting between them. From germline, CDR1 is LGHDT and CDR2 YNNKEL (reference sequence).

This chain uses TRBV5-4 with TRBJ2-5; 9 bases are shared with TRBD2. Germline values: CDR1 SGHNT, CDR2 YYREEE (reference sequence). V shed 5 bases, J shed 5 bases, and the junction held 4 bases outside the gene matches. The CDR3 is 13 residues long. The CDR3 protein is CASRPGLAETQYF. The CDR3 nucleotides read TGTGCCAGCAGACCAGGACTAGCGGAGACCCAGTACTTC.

The chain recombines TRBV28 with TRBJ1-1; TRBD1 might be the D (5 bases). CDR1 and CDR2 (germline): MDHEN, SYDVKM. CDR3 length: 15 amino acids. V lost 2 bases to trimming and J lost 4 bases, with 14 bases between them. Written as DNA, the CDR3 is TGTGCCAGCAGTTTAAGTCAGGGCGAAGGCACTGAAGCTTTCTTT. Encoded protein: CASSLSQGEGTEAFF.

The rearrangement joins TRBV27 to TRBJ2-7; D remains ambiguous. In germline, CDR1 is MNHEY, CDR2 SMNVEV (reference sequence). The CDR3 extends over 12 amino acids. With 5 bases removed from V and 2 bases from J, the gap between germline ends came to 7 bases. CDR3 coding DNA: TGTGCCAGCAGTGGCCGGGCCTACGAGCAGTACTTC. Its translation is CASSGRAYEQYF.

The chain carries TRBV6-5 and TRBJ2-1; 11 bases line up with TRBD2. There are 13 residues in the CDR3. V shed 4 bases, J shed 7 bases, and the junction held 0 bases outside the gene matches. Germline CDR1 is MNHEY and CDR2 is SVGAGI. Here the CDR3 reads CASSSSGRNEQFF. The CDR3 region has the DNA TGTGCCAGCAGTTCTAGCGGGAGGAATGAGCAGTTCTTC.

V and J are TRBV24-1 and TRBJ2-2; 9 nucleotides line up with TRBD2. Losses at the gene ends were 5 bases for V and 1 base for J; bases not matched to a gene: 10. Germline CDR1 is KGHDR and CDR2 is SFDVKD. The CDR3 runs 18 residues. In DNA form, the CDR3 reads TGTGCCACCAGTGGCTTGGGAAGCGGGGGGAGGAACACCGGGGAGCTGTTTTTT. Amino acid sequence: CATSGLGSGGRNTGELFF.

This rearrangement joins TRBV5-1 to TRBJ1-4; 7 bases line up with TRBD1. Germline V gene sequence: CDR1 SGHRS, CDR2 YFSETQ. CDR3 length: 15 amino acids. Trimming took 4 bases from V and 3 from J; bases not matched to a gene: 6. CDR3 coding DNA: TGCGCCAGCAGCCCGACGGGACAGTCTAATGAAAAACTGTTTTTT. It is translated as CASSPTGQSNEKLFF.

The rearrangement uses TRBV29-1 and TRBJ2-5; D perhaps matches TRBD1 (6 bases). The CDR3 spans 15 residues. Trimming took off 3 bases at V and 0 bases at J, with 14 bases between the two ends. Germline CDR1 is SQVTM and CDR2 is ANQGSEA. The CDR3 sequence is CSVDLPRTDQETQYF. DNA for the CDR3: TGCAGCGTTGACCTCCCCCGGACAGACCAAGAGACCCAGTACTTC. Using reference TRBV29-1 and TRBJ2-5 for the parts outside the CDR3, the full variable domain is SAVISQKPSRDICQRGTSLTIQCQVDSQVTMMFWYRQQPGQSLTLIATANQGSEATYESGFVIDKFPISRPNLTFSTLTVSNMSPEDSSIYLCSVDLPRTDQETQYFGPGTRLLVL.

J is TRBJ1-4 and V is TRBV6-2 or TRBV6-3; D gene uncertain. CDR1 and CDR2 (germline): MNHEY, SVGEGT. Trimming stripped 4 bases from V and 0 bases from J, with 6 bases between. This CDR3 is built from 14 residues. The CDR3 DNA reads as TGTGCCAGCAGTTCCGGTTCAACTAATGAAAAACTGTTTTTT. This encodes CASSSGSTNEKLFF.

The chain recombines TRBV12-3 or TRBV12-4 with TRBJ2-7; D not certain. V was cut by 2 bases and J by 2 bases, with 4 bases left in between. This CDR3 is built from 12 residues. CDR3 coding DNA: TGTGCCAGCAGTTTACTCGCCTACGAGCAGTACTTC. This translates into CASSLLAYEQYF.

The V gene is TRBV7-9, the J gene TRBJ2-7; 10 bases fit TRBD2. V shed 2 bases, J shed 2 bases, and the junction held 3 bases outside the gene matches. Germline V gene sequence: CDR1 SEHNR, CDR2 FQNEAQ (reference sequence). CDR3 length equals 15 residues. The CDR3 DNA reads TGTGCCAGCAGCTTAACCCTAGCGGGGGCCTACGAGCAGTACTTC. Residues: CASSLTLAGAYEQYF.

The chain carries TRBV19 and TRBJ1-5; 11 nucleotides align to TRBD1. Germline V gene lookup returns CDR1 LNHDA and CDR2 SQIVND (reference sequence). CDR3 length: 16 amino acids. Losses at the gene ends were 3 bases for V and 8 bases for J; bases not matched to a gene: 9. CDR3 bases: TGTGCCAGTAGTATTGGGGGACAGGGGGGGACTAAGCCCCAGCATTTT. Translation gives CASSIGGQGGTKPQHF.

This sequence joins TRBV7-2 and TRBJ1-2; D remains unclear. V lost 1 base, J lost 8 bases, and 5 bases lay in between. CDR3 length: 11 residues. Germline CDR1 reads SGHTA; CDR2 reads FQGNSA. The CDR3 reads CASSLELGYTF. The DNA for the CDR3 is TGTGCCAGCAGCTTAGAGCTGGGCTACACCTTC.

The J gene is TRBJ2-2, the V gene TRBV7-6; 9 positions agree with TRBD2. V was pared by 2 bases and J by 3 bases, with 7 bases of the junction left unmatched. CDR3 length equals 17 residues. Germline V gene sequence: CDR1 SGHVS, CDR2 FNYEAQ. CDR3 bases: TGTGCCAGCAGCTTATCTCTAGCGGGATTAGACACCGGGGAGCTGTTTTTT. This encodes CASSLSLAGLDTGELFF.

This chain uses TRBV5-4 with TRBJ2-1, with 10 bases aligning to TRBD1. The CDR3 contains 14 residues. J was trimmed by 7 bases and V by 3 bases; bases with no gene match: 4. The germline gives CDR1 SGHNT, CDR2 YYREEE (reference sequence). The CDR3 protein is CASSSRDRGNEQFF. For the CDR3, the DNA is TGTGCCAGCAGCTCTCGGGACAGGGGAAATGAGCAGTTCTTC.